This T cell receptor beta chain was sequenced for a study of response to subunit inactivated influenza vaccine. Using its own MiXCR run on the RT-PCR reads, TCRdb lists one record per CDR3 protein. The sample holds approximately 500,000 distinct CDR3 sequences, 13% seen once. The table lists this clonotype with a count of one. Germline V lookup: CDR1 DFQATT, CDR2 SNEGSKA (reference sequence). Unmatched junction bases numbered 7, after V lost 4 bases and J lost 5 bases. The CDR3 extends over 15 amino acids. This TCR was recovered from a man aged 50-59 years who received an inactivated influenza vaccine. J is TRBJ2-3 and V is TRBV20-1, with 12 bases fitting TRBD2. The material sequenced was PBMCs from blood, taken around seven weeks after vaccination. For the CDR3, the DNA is TGCAGTGCTACAGGACTAGCGGGGACTCGAGATACGCAGTATTTT. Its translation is CSATGLAGTRDTQYF.